This T cell receptor (beta chain) stems from a study of technical replicates of blood from several donors. The repertoire was sequenced with immunoSEQ multiplex PCR; TCRdb's copy has only in-frame clones and lacks some. The data show more than 75,000 clones, 80% to 90% seen once. Sequences were obtained from PBMCs. This receptor was obtained from a human donor in good health. Some clones in this sample may be carry-over from other donors' samples.

This CDR3 reads CAWSGDRDQPQHF. DNA of the CDR3: TGTGCCTGGAGTGGCGACAGGGATCAGCCCCAGCATTTT. The rearrangement joins TRBV30 to TRBJ1-5; TRBD1 matches 7 bases. CDR1 and CDR2 from the germline V gene are GTSNPN and SVGIG (reference sequence). The CDR3 is 13 residues long. The J segment lost 5 bases and the V segment lost 1 base, leaving 2 bases of the junction unmatched.